These T cell receptor beta chains were read from a single sample in a study of cytomegalovirus exposure and HLA in healthy donors. This table comes from immunoSEQ multiplex PCR, and its TCRdb copy is limited to in-frame clones, with some not included. The sample includes about 170,000 clones, approximately 84% seen only once; the top ten take around 4.1%. Input material: PBMCs. The source of these receptors is a woman aged 50 to 65 in good health and CMV-seropositive. CDR3s include the opening cysteine and the closing phenylalanine or tryptophan. A D gene is named only where the DNA matches it firmly. Rows may omit the clone size; those that give it use once, few, many or a size class.

j_call	d_call	v_call	clone_size	cdr3_nt	cdr3_aa
TRBJ1-1	-	TRBV9	-	TGTGCCAGCAGCCCCTATCGAGGGACTGAAGCTTTCTTT	CASSPYRGTEAFF
TRBJ1-3	-	TRBV30	-	TGTGCCTGGAAGCCTGGAAACACCATATATTTT	CAWKPGNTIYF
TRBJ1-1	-	TRBV10-3	-	TGTGCCATCTCCGGCACTATGAACACTGAAGCTTTCTTT	CAISGTMNTEAFF
TRBJ2-5	-	TRBV7-9	-	TGTTCCAGCAGCGCCCCATACGGGTCAGAGACCCAGTACTTC	CSSSAPYGSETQYF
TRBJ2-5	TRBD1	TRBV7-9	-	TGTGCCAGCAGTAGGTCTCGGACAGGGGGTCTCCGGGGAGAGACCCAGTACTTC	CASSRSRTGGLRGETQYF
TRBJ1-5	TRBD1	TRBV7-2	-	TGTGCCAGCAGCTTAGACGCAGGGGGTAGCAATCAGCCCCAGCATTTT	CASSLDAGGSNQPQHF
TRBJ2-7	TRBD2	TRBV28	-	TGTGCCAGCAGTTTGCCGCTAGCGGGAGTATTCTACGAGCAGTACTTC	CASSLPLAGVFYEQYF
TRBJ1-6	TRBD1	TRBV7-8	-	TGTGCCAGCAGCTTCCAGACAGGGAATTCACCCCTCCACTTT	CASSFQTGNSPLHF
TRBJ2-3	TRBD2	TRBV5-1	-	TGCGCCAGCAGCTCCTCCCTGACTAGCGGGTATGCTACGCAGTATTTT	CASSSSLTSGYATQYF
TRBJ2-7	-	TRBV7-2	few	TGTGCCAGCAGCCCGAGTAGCGGACCCGACTACGAGCAGTACTTC	CASSPSSGPDYEQYF
TRBJ2-1	-	TRBV7-2	once	TGTGCCAGCAGCTTAAGACAGGCCTCCTACAATGAGCAGTTCTTC	CASSLRQASYNEQFF
TRBJ1-2	-	TRBV6-5	once	TGTGCCGCAGAACGGGAGGGTACGAACTATGGCTACACCTTC	CAAEREGTNYGYTF
TRBJ2-5	-	TRBV19	-	TGTGCCAGTAGTATAGTTGATAGCGCGTTAGAGACCCAGTACTTC	CASSIVDSALETQYF
TRBJ2-1	TRBD2	TRBV11-2	-	TGTGCCAGCAGCTCGATTATCAGACTAGCGGAAACCTACAATGAGCAGTTCTTC	CASSSIIRLAETYNEQFF
TRBJ2-5	-	TRBV6-5	-	TGTGCCGGACTCCCCGAGAGACTAGAGACCCAGTACTTC	CAGLPERLETQYF
TRBJ2-7	TRBD1	TRBV11-2	-	TGTGCCAGCAGCTTACGGACAGGTTCCTACGAGCAGTACTTC	CASSLRTGSYEQYF
TRBJ1-5	-	TRBV6-5	-	TGTGCCAGCAGTTACTCGACACAGGGCGGTACGCCCCAGCATTTT	CASSYSTQGGTPQHF
TRBJ1-5	-	TRBV19	few	TGTGCCAGTAGTATAGACGGCAATCAGCCCCAGCATTTT	CASSIDGNQPQHF
TRBJ2-1	-	TRBV12-2	once	TGTGCAACCCGGGAGGGAACCTACAATGAGCAGTTCTTC	CATREGTYNEQFF
TRBJ2-7	-	TRBV27	-	TGTGCCAGCAGCCCTGGGTTGGCAGGGCTGACCTACGAGCAGTACTTC	CASSPGLAGLTYEQYF
TRBJ1-2	-	TRBV10-3	-	TGTGCCATCAGTGATCAGGGCCGCTATGGCTACACCTTC	CAISDQGRYGYTF
TRBJ1-2	TRBD1	TRBV19	-	TGTGCCAGTACAAGGACAGGGGAGGGTGGCTACACCTTC	CASTRTGEGGYTF
TRBJ2-5	-	TRBV6-5	-	TGTGCCAGCAGCAGTACTAGACAAGAGACCCAGTACTTC	CASSSTRQETQYF
TRBJ2-7	TRBD1	TRBV5-1	few	TGCGCCAGCAGCTTGACAGGGGTAGCCTACGAGCAGTACTTC	CASSLTGVAYEQYF
TRBJ2-5	-	TRBV7-8	-	TGTGCCAGCAGTGGGGACTTGCATCTTGGAGAGACCCAGTACTTC	CASSGDLHLGETQYF
TRBJ2-7	TRBD2	TRBV2	-	TGTGCCAGCAAGCCGGGACTAGCGAGATACGAGCAGTACTTC	CASKPGLARYEQYF
TRBJ1-1	-	TRBV7-2	-	TGTGCCAGCAGCCGGGAGGTACAGACTGAAGCTTTCTTT	CASSREVQTEAFF
TRBJ1-1	-	TRBV30	-	TGTGCCTGGAGTGTACTGAGGCGTGAAACTGAAGCTTTCTTT	CAWSVLRRETEAFF
TRBJ2-7	-	TRBV27	once	TGTGCCCTGCCCGCTAGGACTTCCTACGAGCAGTACTTC	CALPARTSYEQYF
TRBJ2-7	-	TRBV5-1	-	TGCGCCAGCAGCTCTCACACAGGTAACGAGCAGTACTTC	CASSSHTGNEQYF
TRBJ1-2	-	TRBV4-3	-	TGCGCCAGCAGCCAAAATGGCCGTCGGGACTATGGCTACACCTTC	CASSQNGRRDYGYTF
TRBJ1-2	-	TRBV7-2	few	TGTGCCAGCAGCCCGACAGTTGAAGGTGGCTACACCTTC	CASSPTVEGGYTF
TRBJ1-1	-	TRBV5-1	-	TGCGCCAGCGTAGGGGTTTCTGGCACTGAAGCTTTCTTT	CASVGVSGTEAFF
TRBJ2-7	-	TRBV11-3	-	TGTGCCAGCAGCTTACAGGGGCCCCCTCTCATTTACGAGCAGTACTTC	CASSLQGPPLIYEQYF
TRBJ2-6	-	TRBV9	few	TGTGCCAGCAGCGTAGATGGAGGGACTGGGGCCAACGTCCTGACTTTC	CASSVDGGTGANVLTF
TRBJ2-2	-	TRBV7-9	few	TGTGCCAGCAGCTTAGTGCGAGGGTACACCGGGGAGCTGTTTTTT	CASSLVRGYTGELFF
TRBJ1-1	TRBD1	TRBV7-9	-	TGTTCCAGCAGCTTATTACAGGGGAAGGCTTTCTTT	CSSSLLQGKAFF
TRBJ2-5	TRBD2	TRBV9	-	TGTGCCAGCAGCGCCGGGACTAGCGGGAGCCAAGAGACCCAGTACTTC	CASSAGTSGSQETQYF
TRBJ2-1	TRBD1	TRBV19	-	TGTGCCAGTAGCCCCCGGGACAGGGGGCTTGAGCAGTTCTTC	CASSPRDRGLEQFF
TRBJ2-1	TRBD2	TRBV5-5	-	TGTGCCAGCAGCTCCTTAGCGGGAGTGTCCTACAATGAGCAGTTCTTC	CASSSLAGVSYNEQFF
TRBJ2-1	TRBD2	TRBV19	-	TGTGCCAGTAGTATGGGTCGACTAGCGGGAGCCGACGAGCAGTTCTTC	CASSMGRLAGADEQFF
TRBJ1-2	TRBD1	TRBV28	-	TGTGCCAGCAGTTTATTCGACAGGGGCAGAGATGGCTACACCTTC	CASSLFDRGRDGYTF
TRBJ2-5	-	TRBV29-1	many	TGCAGCGTTGAAGATCCCAGGGGACGAGAGACCCAGTACTTC	CSVEDPRGRETQYF
TRBJ2-2	TRBD2	TRBV7-2	-	TGTGCCAGCAGCCCGAGCGGGATGAACACCGGGGAGCTGTTTTTT	CASSPSGMNTGELFF
TRBJ1-1	-	TRBV19	once	TGTGCCAGTAGCCAAAGAGGAGGGGCTGAAGCTTTCTTT	CASSQRGGAEAFF
TRBJ2-3	-	TRBV15	-	TGTGCCACCAGCGACGGGACTTTGGGCACAGATACGCAGTATTTT	CATSDGTLGTDTQYF
TRBJ2-3	TRBD2	TRBV7-6	once	TGTGCCAGCAGCTTCAGACTGAGCGGGAGGAGGGAACTCACAGATACGCAGTATTTT	CASSFRLSGRRELTDTQYF
TRBJ2-7	TRBD1	TRBV7-8	few	TGTGCCAGCAGCACAGGACAGGGCGTGTTTTACGAGCAGTACTTC	CASSTGQGVFYEQYF